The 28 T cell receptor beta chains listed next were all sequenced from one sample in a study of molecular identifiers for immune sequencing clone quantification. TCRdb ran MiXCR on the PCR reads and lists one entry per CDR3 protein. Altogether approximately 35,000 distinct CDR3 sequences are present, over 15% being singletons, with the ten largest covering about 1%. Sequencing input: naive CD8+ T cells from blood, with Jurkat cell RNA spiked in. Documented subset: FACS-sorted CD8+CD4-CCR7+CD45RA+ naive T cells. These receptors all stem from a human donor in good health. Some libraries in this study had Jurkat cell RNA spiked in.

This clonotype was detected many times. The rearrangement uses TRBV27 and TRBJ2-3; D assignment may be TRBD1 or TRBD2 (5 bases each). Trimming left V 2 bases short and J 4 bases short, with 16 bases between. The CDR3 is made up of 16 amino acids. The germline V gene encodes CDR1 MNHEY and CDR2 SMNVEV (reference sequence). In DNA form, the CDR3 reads TGTGCCAGCAGTTTAGTGGGGGTTTTACGCCCAGATACGCAGTATTTT. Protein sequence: CASSLVGVLRPDTQYF.

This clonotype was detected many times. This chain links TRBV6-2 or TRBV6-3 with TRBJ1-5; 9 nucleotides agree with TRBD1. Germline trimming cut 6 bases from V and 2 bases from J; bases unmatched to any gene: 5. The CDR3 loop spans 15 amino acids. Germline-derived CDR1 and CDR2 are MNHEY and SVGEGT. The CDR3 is CASSITGGRNQPQHF. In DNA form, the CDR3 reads TGTGCCAGCAGCATTACAGGGGGCCGCAATCAGCCCCAGCATTTT.

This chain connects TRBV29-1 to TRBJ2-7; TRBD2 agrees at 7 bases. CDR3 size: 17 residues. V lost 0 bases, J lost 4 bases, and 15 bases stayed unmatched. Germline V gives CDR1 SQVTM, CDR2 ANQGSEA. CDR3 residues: CSVEDTIGRGRDYEQYF. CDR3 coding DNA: TGCAGCGTTGAAGATACCATCGGACGGGGGAGGGATTACGAGCAGTACTTC.

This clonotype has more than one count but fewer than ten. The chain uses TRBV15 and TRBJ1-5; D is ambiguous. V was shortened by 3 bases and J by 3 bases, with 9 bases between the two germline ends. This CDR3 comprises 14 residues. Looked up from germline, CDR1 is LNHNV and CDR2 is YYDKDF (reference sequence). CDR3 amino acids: CATSSDNLNQPQHF. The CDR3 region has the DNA TGTGCCACCAGCAGTGACAACCTCAATCAGCCCCAGCATTTT.

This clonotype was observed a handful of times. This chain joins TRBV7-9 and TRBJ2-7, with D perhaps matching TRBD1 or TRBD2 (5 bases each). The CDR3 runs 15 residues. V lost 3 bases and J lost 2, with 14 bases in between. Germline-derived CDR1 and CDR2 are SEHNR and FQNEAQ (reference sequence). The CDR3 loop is CASSLNRDRPYEQYF. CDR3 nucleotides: TGTGCCAGCAGCTTGAACCGGGACCGACCCTACGAGCAGTACTTC. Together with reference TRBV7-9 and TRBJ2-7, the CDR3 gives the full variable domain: DTGVSQNPRHKITKRGQNVTFRCDPISEHNRLYWYRQTLGQGPEFLTYFQNEAQLEKSRLLSDRFSAERPKGSFSTLEIQRTEQGDSAMYLCASSLNRDRPYEQYFGPGTRLTVT.

CDR3 sequence (DNA): TGTGCCAGCAGCTCTCTAGTACCCTACGAGCAGTACTTC. The encoded protein is CASSSLVPYEQYF. The chain carries TRBV11-2 and TRBJ2-7; the D is unclear. Trimming took 4 bases from V and 2 from J, leaving 9 bases between them. In germline, CDR1 is SGHAT, CDR2 FQNNGV. There are 13 residues in the CDR3.

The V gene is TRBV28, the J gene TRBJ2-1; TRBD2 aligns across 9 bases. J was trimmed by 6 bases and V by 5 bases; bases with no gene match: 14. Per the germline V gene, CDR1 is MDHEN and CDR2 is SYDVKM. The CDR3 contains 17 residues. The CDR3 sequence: CASSPVLAGRGVNEQFF. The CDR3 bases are TGTGCCAGCAGTCCAGTTCTAGCGGGAAGAGGGGTCAATGAGCAGTTCTTC.

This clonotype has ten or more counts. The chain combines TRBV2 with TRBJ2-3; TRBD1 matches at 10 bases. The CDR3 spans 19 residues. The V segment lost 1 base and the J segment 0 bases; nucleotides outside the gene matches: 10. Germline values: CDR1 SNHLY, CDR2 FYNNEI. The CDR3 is CASSEGQGAEFPSTDTQYF. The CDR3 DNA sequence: TGTGCCAGCAGTGAAGGACAGGGGGCCGAGTTCCCTAGCACAGATACGCAGTATTTT.

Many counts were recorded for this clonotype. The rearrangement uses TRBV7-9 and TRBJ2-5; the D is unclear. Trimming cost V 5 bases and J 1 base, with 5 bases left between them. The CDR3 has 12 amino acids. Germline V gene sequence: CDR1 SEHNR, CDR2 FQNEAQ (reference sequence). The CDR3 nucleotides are TGTGCCAGCAGCAACATCCAAGAGACCCAGTACTTC. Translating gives CASSNIQETQYF.

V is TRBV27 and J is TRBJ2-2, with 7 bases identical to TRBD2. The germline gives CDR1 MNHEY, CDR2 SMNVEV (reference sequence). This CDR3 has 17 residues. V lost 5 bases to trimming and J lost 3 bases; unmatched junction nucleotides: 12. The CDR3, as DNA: TGTGCCAGCAGTCCCATCCTCCCACGGGGGGACACCGGGGAGCTGTTTTTT. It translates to CASSPILPRGDTGELFF.

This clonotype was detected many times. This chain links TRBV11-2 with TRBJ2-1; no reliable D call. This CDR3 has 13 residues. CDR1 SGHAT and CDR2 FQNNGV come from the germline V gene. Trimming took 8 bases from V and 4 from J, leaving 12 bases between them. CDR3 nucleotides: TGTGCCAGCCGGAGACCGTCGTACAATGAGCAGTTCTTC. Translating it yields CASRRPSYNEQFF.

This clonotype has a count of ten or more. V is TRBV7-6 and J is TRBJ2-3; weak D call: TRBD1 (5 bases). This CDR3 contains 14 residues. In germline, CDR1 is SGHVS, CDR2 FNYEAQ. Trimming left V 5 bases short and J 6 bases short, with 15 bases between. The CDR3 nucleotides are TGTGCCAGCAGCCTAAAATGGGCAGGGGATACGCAGTATTTT. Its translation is CASSLKWAGDTQYF.

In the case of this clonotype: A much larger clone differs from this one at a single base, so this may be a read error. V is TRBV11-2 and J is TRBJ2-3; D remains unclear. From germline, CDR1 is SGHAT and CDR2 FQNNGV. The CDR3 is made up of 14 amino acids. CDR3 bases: TGTGCCAGCAGCTTAGTCGTGCCCACAGATGCGCAGTATTTT. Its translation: CASSLVVPTDAQYF. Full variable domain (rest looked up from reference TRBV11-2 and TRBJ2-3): EAGVAQSPRYKIIEKRQSVAFWCNPISGHATLYWYQQILGQGPKLLIQFQNNGVVDDSQLPKDRFSAERLKGVDSTLKIQPAKLEDSAVYLCASSLVVPTDAQYFGPGTRLTVL.

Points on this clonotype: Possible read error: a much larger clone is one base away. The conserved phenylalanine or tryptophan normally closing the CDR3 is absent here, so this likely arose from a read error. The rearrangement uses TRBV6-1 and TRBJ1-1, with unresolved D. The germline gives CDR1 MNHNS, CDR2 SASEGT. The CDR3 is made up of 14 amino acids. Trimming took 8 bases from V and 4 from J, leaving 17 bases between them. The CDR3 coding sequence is TGTGCCAGCGGATCCCCGGGGTCGGGCACTGAAGCTTTCCTT. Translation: CASGSPGSGTEAFL.

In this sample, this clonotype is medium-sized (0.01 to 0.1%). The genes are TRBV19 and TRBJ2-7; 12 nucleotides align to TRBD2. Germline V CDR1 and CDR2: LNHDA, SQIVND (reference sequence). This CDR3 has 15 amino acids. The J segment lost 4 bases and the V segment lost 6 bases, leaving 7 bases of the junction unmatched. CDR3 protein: CASRVTGTSGYEQYF. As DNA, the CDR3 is TGTGCCAGTAGAGTGACCGGGACTAGCGGGTACGAGCAGTACTTC.

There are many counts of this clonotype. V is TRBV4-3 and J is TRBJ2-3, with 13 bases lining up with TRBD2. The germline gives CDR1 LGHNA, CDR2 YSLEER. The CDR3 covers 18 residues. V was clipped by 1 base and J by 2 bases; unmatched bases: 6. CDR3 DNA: TGCGCCAGCAGCCAAGTGCTAGGGACTAGCGGGATCACAGATACGCAGTATTTT. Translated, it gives CASSQVLGTSGITDTQYF.

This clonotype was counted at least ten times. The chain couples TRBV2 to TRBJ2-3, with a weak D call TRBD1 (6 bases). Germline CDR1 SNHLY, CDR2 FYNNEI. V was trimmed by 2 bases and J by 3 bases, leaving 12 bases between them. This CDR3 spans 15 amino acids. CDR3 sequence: CASSEWQGRTDTQYF. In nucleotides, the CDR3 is TGTGCCAGCAGTGAATGGCAGGGGCGGACAGATACGCAGTATTTT.

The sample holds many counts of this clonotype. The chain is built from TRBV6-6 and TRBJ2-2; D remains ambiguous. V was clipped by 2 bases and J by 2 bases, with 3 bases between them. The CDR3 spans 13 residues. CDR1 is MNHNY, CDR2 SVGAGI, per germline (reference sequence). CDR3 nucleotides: TGTGCCAGCAGTTACGACAACACCGGGGAGCTGTTTTTT. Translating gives CASSYDNTGELFF.

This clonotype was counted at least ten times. The CDR3 is CASSPEGLFEQFF. In DNA, the CDR3 is TGTGCCAGCAGCCCCGAAGGACTATTTGAGCAGTTCTTC. The chain combines TRBV13 with TRBJ2-1; D is possibly TRBD2 (6 bases). CDR1 and CDR2 from the germline V gene are PRHDT and FYEKMQ (reference sequence). Trimming pared 5 bases from V and 9 bases from J, leaving 14 bases between. The CDR3 has 13 amino acids. Complete variable domain (other parts from reference TRBV13 and TRBJ2-1): AAGVIQSPRHLIKEKRETATLKCYPIPRHDTVYWYQQGPGQDPQFLISFYEKMQSDKGSIPDRFSAQQFSDYHSELNMSSLELGDSALYFCASSPEGLFEQFFGPGTRLTVL.

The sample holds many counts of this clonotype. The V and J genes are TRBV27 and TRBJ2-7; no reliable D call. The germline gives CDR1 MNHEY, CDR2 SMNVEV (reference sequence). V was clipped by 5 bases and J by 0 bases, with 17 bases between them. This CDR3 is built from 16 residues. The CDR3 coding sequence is TGTGCCAGCAGTCCAATAATGGGCAGAGACTCCTACGAGCAGTACTTC. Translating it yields CASSPIMGRDSYEQYF.

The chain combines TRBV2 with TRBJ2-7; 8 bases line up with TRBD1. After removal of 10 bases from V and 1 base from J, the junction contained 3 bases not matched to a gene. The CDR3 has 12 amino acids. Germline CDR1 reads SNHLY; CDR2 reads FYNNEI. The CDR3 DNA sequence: TGTGCCACCGGGACAGGTTCCTACGAGCAGTACTTC. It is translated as CATGTGSYEQYF.

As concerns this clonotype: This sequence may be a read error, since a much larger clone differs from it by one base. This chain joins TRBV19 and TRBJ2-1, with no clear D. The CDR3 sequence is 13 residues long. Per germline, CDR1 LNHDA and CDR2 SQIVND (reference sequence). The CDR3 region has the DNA TGTGCCAGTAGTTCCGGGCCCTACAATGAGCAGTCCTTC. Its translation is CASSSGPYNEQSF.

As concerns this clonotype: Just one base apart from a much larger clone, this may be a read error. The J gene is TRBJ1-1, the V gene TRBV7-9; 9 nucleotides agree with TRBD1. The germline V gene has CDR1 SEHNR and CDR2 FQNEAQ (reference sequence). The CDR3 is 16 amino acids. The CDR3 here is CASGLIRDRVNTEAFF. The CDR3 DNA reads TGTGCCAGCGGCTTAATCCGGGACAGGGTGAACACTGAAGCTTTCTTT.

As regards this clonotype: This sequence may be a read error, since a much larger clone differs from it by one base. CDR3 sequence (DNA): TGTGCCACCCTGAGACTAGCGCCTCTCTTTAGCACAGATACGCAGTATTTT. Encoded protein: CATLRLAPLFSTDTQYF. The rearrangement joins TRBV28 to TRBJ2-3; 8 positions agree with TRBD2. V was clipped by 10 bases and J by 0 bases; unmatched bases: 15. There are 17 residues in the CDR3. CDR1 and CDR2 from the germline V gene are MDHEN and SYDVKM.

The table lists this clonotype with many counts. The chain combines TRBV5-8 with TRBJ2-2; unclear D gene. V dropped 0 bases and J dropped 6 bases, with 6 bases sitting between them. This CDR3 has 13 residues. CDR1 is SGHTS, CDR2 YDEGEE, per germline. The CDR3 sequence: CASSLGAAGELFF. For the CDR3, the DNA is TGTGCCAGCAGCTTGGGTGCGGCCGGGGAGCTGTTTTTT.

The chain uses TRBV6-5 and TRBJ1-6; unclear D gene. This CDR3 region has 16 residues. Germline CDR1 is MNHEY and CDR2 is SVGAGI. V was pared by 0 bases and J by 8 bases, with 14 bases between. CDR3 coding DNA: TGTGCCAGCAGTTACTCGATGGGAGTAGGTTATTCACCCCTCCACTTT. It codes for CASSYSMGVGYSPLHF.

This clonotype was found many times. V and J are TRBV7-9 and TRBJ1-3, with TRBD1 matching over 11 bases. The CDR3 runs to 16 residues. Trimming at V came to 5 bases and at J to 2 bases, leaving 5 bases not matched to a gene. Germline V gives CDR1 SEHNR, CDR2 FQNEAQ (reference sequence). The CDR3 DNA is TGTGCCAGCAGCAAAGGGACAGGGGGAACTGGAAACACCATATATTTT. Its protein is CASSKGTGGTGNTIYF.

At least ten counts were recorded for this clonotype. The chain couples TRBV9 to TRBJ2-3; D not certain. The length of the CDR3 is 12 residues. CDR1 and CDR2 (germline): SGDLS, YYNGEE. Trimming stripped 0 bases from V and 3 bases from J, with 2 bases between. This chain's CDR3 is CASSVVTDTQYF. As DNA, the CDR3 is TGTGCCAGCAGCGTAGTGACAGATACGCAGTATTTT. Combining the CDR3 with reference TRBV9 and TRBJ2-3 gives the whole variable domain DSGVTQTPKHLITATGQRVTLRCSPRSGDLSVYWYQQSLDQGLQFLIQYYNGEERAKGNILERFSAQQFPDLHSELNLSSLELGDSALYFCASSVVTDTQYFGPGTRLTVL.